This T cell receptor (beta chain) emerged from a study of blood T cell repertoires in COVID-19. The germline V gene encodes CDR1 SEHNR and CDR2 FQNEAQ (reference sequence). There are 13 residues in the CDR3. V was shortened by 6 bases and J by 4 bases, with 12 bases between the two germline ends. Using immunoSEQ multiplex PCR, the repertoire was profiled, and TCRdb retains in-frame clones only, with some absent. The data contain 60,000 to 85,000 clones, approximately 78% of them singletons. Sequencing was done on a sample of peripheral blood. The V and J genes are TRBV7-9 and TRBJ2-5; D gene uncertain. The sequence came from a woman aged 55-70 years with acute or convalescent COVID-19. The CDR3 protein is CASSSEAGETQYF. DNA of the CDR3: TGTGCCAGCAGTTCTGAAGCCGGAGAGACCCAGTACTTC.